The 4 T cell receptor beta chains below come from one sample, sequenced in a study of ipilimumab plus nivolumab after autologous stem cell transplantation. Assay used: immunoSEQ multiplex PCR; TCRdb lists only in-frame clones, some missing. The table has about 16,000 clones, 65% to 75% seen once; the top ten hold roughly 20%. Sample: PBMCs, taken in a trial of ipilimumab plus nivolumab as post-transplant consolidation. These TCRs come from a male donor with diffuse large B-cell lymphoma.

The rearrangement uses TRBV6-4 and TRBJ2-3; 7 nucleotides match TRBD1. CDR1 and CDR2 from the germline V gene are MRHNA and SNTAGT. V trimming: 5 bases; J trimming: 0 bases; junction bases outside the gene matches: 2. The CDR3 is made up of 14 amino acids. CDR3 DNA sequence: TGTGCCAGCAGTTCGGGACAGAGCACAGATACGCAGTATTTT. Translation: CASSSGQSTDTQYF.

The V call is TRBV9, the J call TRBJ2-7, with 9 bases lining up with TRBD1. CDR1 SGDLS and CDR2 YYNGEE come from the germline V gene. The junction had 5 bases not matched to a gene; V was cut back by 3 bases and J by 1 base. This CDR3 contains 15 residues. The DNA for the CDR3 is TGTGCCAGCAGCGAGGGGACAGGGTGGTCCTACGAGCAGTACTTC. It codes for CASSEGTGWSYEQYF.

This clone was counted only a few times. The V and J genes are TRBV18 and TRBJ1-1; D unclear. The CDR3 extends over 13 amino acids. The germline CDR1 and CDR2 sequences are KGHSH and LQKENI. Trimming left V 6 bases short and J 1 base short, with 9 bases between. CDR3 sequence (DNA): TGTGCCAGCTCCCGGGAGGGGAACACTGAAGCTTTCTTT. It specifies CASSREGNTEAFF. The full variable domain, completed using reference TRBV18 and TRBJ1-1, is NAGVMQNPRHLVRRRGQEARLRCSPMKGHSHVYWYRQLPEEGLKFMVYLQKENIIDESGMPKERFSAEFPKEGPSILRIQQVVRGDSAAYFCASSREGNTEAFFGQGTRLTVV.

This clone was detected ten times or more. The gene calls are TRBV7-2 and TRBJ1-3; possible D gene TRBD1, 5 bases. V was clipped by 6 bases and J by 4 bases, with 10 bases between them. Germline assignment: CDR1 SGHTA and CDR2 FQGNSA. This CDR3 contains 13 residues. CDR3 nucleotides: TGTGCCAGCAGTAAAGGGGCAGGAAACACCATATATTTT. This sequence encodes CASSKGAGNTIYF.